Relative to its sample, the clone carrying this T cell receptor (beta chain) is medium-sized. Its target is not known. The record originates from a study of liver allograft versus peripheral blood T cells. Study details: A comparison was made between T cell receptor repertoires in transplanted livers and those in recipients' peripheral blood.

TCRdb called the reads again in MiXCR, with one record for every CDR3 protein. The sample has 2,000 to 2,500 distinct CDR3 sequences, about 15% seen once. The CDR3 length is 14 residues. The ends were cut back, 4 bases at V and 3 bases at J, with 10 bases in the middle. CDR1 is MNHNS, CDR2 SASEGT, per germline. Study-wide results and limits: Peripheral blood reportedly held T cell receptor repertoires that differed from those inside liver allografts.

This TCR derives from a human patient who had a liver transplant. Some T cells may have come from the graft donor. This chain uses TRBV6-1 with TRBJ1-5; the D is unclear. In DNA form, the CDR3 reads TGTGCCAGCAGTGTCCGGGCCTCCAATCAGCCCCAGCATTTT. The encoded protein is CASSVRASNQPQHF.